The 17 T cell receptor beta chains in this list originate from one sample, sequenced in a study of blood T cell repertoires in COVID-19 (dated by TCRdb to 2020 to 2022). To prepare the library, the immunoSEQ multiplex PCR assay was applied. TCRdb stores this immuneACCESS table with in-frame sequences only. Part of the clones is absent; in the studies checked, under half of the shortfall reflects unresolved V genes, and no reason is known for the rest. Recorded for this sample are around 300,000 clones; around 89% of them occurred a single time. 1.5% to 2% of the sample comes from the top ten. Sequencing was performed on peripheral blood. The receptors derive from a woman aged 30 to 39 with COVID-19, enrolled during active disease.

On this clone: The same CDR3 can be traced to other DNA sequences in this sample. J is TRBJ1-2 and V is TRBV6-5; D is perhaps TRBD1 (5 bases). V lost 0 bases to trimming and J lost 2 bases, with 7 bases between them. Germline V lookup: CDR1 MNHEY, CDR2 SVGAGI. This CDR3 spans 14 amino acids. Here the CDR3 reads CASSYSAGNYGYTF. CDR3 sequence (DNA): TGTGCCAGCAGTTACTCCGCAGGGAACTATGGCTACACCTTC.

The rearrangement uses TRBV5-8 and TRBJ2-3, with 10 bases aligning to TRBD1. CDR1 and CDR2 (germline): SGHTS, YDEGEE. After removal of 4 bases from V and 2 bases from J, the junction contained 13 bases not matched to a gene. This CDR3 has 18 residues. The DNA for the CDR3 is TGTGCCAGCAGCAAGGGACAGGGGTCACGTATACTCACAGATACGCAGTATTTT. Encoded protein: CASSKGQGSRILTDTQYF.

The chain combines TRBV9 with TRBJ2-3; tentatively, D is TRBD2 (6 bases). The CDR3 length is 14 residues. The germline V gene encodes CDR1 SGDLS and CDR2 YYNGEE. V lost 2 bases, J lost 0 bases, and 7 bases lay in between. This CDR3 reads CASSVGGSTDTQYF. Here the CDR3 DNA reads TGTGCCAGCAGCGTCGGGGGAAGCACAGATACGCAGTATTTT.

This chain joins TRBV10-1 and TRBJ1-3, with D perhaps TRBD1 (6 bases). Germline CDR1 WNHNN, CDR2 SYGVQD (reference sequence). Trimming removed 6 bases from V and 1 base from J, with 13 bases in between. The CDR3 is 15 residues long. CDR3 in amino acids: CASSLDSASGNTIYF. The CDR3 DNA is TGCGCCAGCAGCCTGGACAGCGCTTCTGGAAACACCATATATTTT.

The V gene is TRBV19, the J gene TRBJ2-1; possible D gene TRBD2, 6 bases. Trimming took 3 bases from V and 7 from J, leaving 13 bases between them. The CDR3 totals 14 residues. Looked up from germline, CDR1 is LNHDA and CDR2 is SQIVND (reference sequence). CDR3 nucleotide sequence: TGTGCCAGTAGTATGTCTAGCGAGTCGAATGAGCAGTTCTTC. As protein: CASSMSSESNEQFF. Combining the CDR3 with reference TRBV19 and TRBJ2-1 gives the whole variable domain DGGITQSPKYLFRKEGQNVTLSCEQNLNHDAMYWYRQDPGQGLRLIYYSQIVNDFQKGDIAEGYSVSREKKESFPLTVTSAQKNPTAFYLCASSMSSESNEQFFGPGTRLTVL.

This chain uses TRBV3-1 (or the pseudogene TRBV3-2) with TRBJ1-2; D call uncertain. The CDR3 has 16 amino acids. V lost 3 bases, J lost 1 base, and 15 bases lay in between. Germline assignment: CDR1 LGHDT and CDR2 YNNKEL (reference sequence). The CDR3 DNA reads TGTGCCAGCAGCCACCTGAGGCGGATCCATAACTATGGCTACACCTTC. Translation gives CASSHLRRIHNYGYTF.

The gene calls are TRBV19 and TRBJ2-5, with 10 bases matching TRBD2. Germline V lookup: CDR1 LNHDA, CDR2 SQIVND (reference sequence). The CDR3 loop spans 16 amino acids. The trim removed 3 bases at V and 2 bases at J, leaving 6 bases unmatched. DNA of the CDR3: TGTGCCAGTAGTATGTATAGCGGGGGGCCTCAAGAGACCCAGTACTTC. It encodes CASSMYSGGPQETQYF.

A note on this clone: At the DNA level, this CDR3 is encoded by other sequences in the same sample as well. The J gene is TRBJ1-5, the V gene TRBV5-1; 10 bases map to TRBD1. There are 14 residues in the CDR3. The ends lost 4 bases at V and 7 bases at J; junction bases unmatched: 5. Germline CDR1 reads SGHRS; CDR2 reads YFSETQ. CDR3: CASSPGQGGQPQHF. The CDR3 DNA sequence: TGCGCCAGCAGCCCCGGACAGGGGGGACAGCCCCAGCATTTT.

The chain couples TRBV19 to TRBJ1-5; tentative D call: TRBD1 (6 bases). The V end was cut by 3 bases, the J end by 2 bases, with 11 bases between. The germline CDR1 and CDR2 sequences are LNHDA and SQIVND (reference sequence). The CDR3 runs to 15 residues. The CDR3 DNA reads as TGTGCCAGTAGTATCATAACAGGGCGCAATCAGCCCCAGCATTTT. Its translation: CASSIITGRNQPQHF.

The chain couples TRBV6-5 to TRBJ1-1; 7 bases line up with TRBD1. Looked up from germline, CDR1 is MNHEY and CDR2 is SVGAGI. CDR3 length equals 14 residues. The trim removed 8 bases at V and 3 bases at J, leaving 9 bases unmatched. CDR3 in DNA: TGTGCCAGCCGAACTAAGGGGGCGGACACTGAAGCTTTCTTT. Translation gives CASRTKGADTEAFF.

In this sample, this clone turned up once. The chain carries TRBV18 and TRBJ2-3, with TRBD2 matching over 9 bases. J gave up 2 bases and V 2 bases, and 5 bases lay outside the gene matches. The germline V gene encodes CDR1 KGHSH and CDR2 LQKENI. The CDR3 runs to 16 residues. CDR3 protein: CASSPELAGTTDTQYF. CDR3 nucleotides: TGTGCCAGCTCACCAGAGCTAGCGGGGACCACAGATACGCAGTATTTT.

The genes are TRBV25-1 and TRBJ1-5; the match to TRBD1 covers 9 bases. CDR1 is MGHDK, CDR2 SYGVNS, per germline. CDR3 size: 14 residues. Germline trimming cut 4 bases from V and 2 bases from J; bases unmatched to any gene: 0. The CDR3 region is CASSGTGGNQPQHF. For the CDR3, the DNA is TGTGCCAGCAGTGGGACAGGGGGCAATCAGCCCCAGCATTTT.

The chain carries TRBV6-1 and TRBJ1-6; D uncertain. Germline CDR1 is MNHNS and CDR2 is SASEGT. This CDR3 is 14 amino acids long. V lost 1 base to trimming and J lost 9 bases, with 10 bases between them. The CDR3 coding sequence is TGTGCCAGCAGTGAAGTCCGCGCACGTTCACCCCTCCACTTT. Its translation is CASSEVRARSPLHF.

The J gene is TRBJ2-7, the V gene TRBV21-1; no DNA check was done on the table's D call, TRBD2. TRBV21-1 represents a pseudogene. This CDR3 region has 16 residues. The CDR3 nucleotides are TGTGCCAGCAGCGCAGGAGGACTAGCGGGCCCCTACGAGCAGTACGTC. Protein product: CASSAGGLAGPYEQYV.

This chain's CDR3 is CASSEYGQATFYEQYF. CDR3 nucleotides: TGTGCCAGCAGTGAATACGGTCAGGCCACCTTCTACGAGCAGTACTTC. The rearrangement joins TRBV25-1 to TRBJ2-7; D uncertain. CDR3 length: 16 residues. Trimming took 0 bases from V and 3 from J, leaving 15 bases between them. Germline CDR1 MGHDK, CDR2 SYGVNS.

CDR3 nucleotide sequence: TGTGCCAGCAGTCAGGGCAATGGCTACACCTTC. Translation: CASSQGNGYTF. The V and J genes are TRBV6-5 and TRBJ1-2; possible D gene TRBD1, 5 bases. The CDR3 length is 11 residues. V dropped 5 bases and J dropped 6 bases, with 7 bases sitting between them. CDR1 and CDR2 from the germline V gene are MNHEY and SVGAGI.

V gene TRBV9 combines with J gene TRBJ1-1; maybe TRBD1 (6 bases). Trimming pared 3 bases from V and 5 bases from J, leaving 20 bases between. From germline, CDR1 is SGDLS and CDR2 YYNGEE. This CDR3 region has 16 residues. In DNA form, the CDR3 reads TGTGCCAGCAGCGAGGGGGTACAGGGAATTAAGACTGAAGCTTTCTTT. This encodes CASSEGVQGIKTEAFF.